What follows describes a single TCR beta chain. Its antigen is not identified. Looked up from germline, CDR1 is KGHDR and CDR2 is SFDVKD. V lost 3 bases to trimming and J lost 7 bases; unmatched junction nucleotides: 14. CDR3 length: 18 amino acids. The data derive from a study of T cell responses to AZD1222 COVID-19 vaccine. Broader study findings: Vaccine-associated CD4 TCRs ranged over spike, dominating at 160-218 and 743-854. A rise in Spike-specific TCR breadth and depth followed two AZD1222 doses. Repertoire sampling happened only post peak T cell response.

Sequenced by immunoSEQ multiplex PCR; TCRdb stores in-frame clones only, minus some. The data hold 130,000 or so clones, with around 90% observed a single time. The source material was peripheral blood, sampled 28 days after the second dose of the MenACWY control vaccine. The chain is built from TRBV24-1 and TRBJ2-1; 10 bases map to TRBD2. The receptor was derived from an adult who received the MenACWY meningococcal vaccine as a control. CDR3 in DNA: TGTGCCACCAGTGATCCCGTCATAAGCGGGGGGGATATAAATGAGCAGTTCTTC. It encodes CATSDPVISGGDINEQFF.